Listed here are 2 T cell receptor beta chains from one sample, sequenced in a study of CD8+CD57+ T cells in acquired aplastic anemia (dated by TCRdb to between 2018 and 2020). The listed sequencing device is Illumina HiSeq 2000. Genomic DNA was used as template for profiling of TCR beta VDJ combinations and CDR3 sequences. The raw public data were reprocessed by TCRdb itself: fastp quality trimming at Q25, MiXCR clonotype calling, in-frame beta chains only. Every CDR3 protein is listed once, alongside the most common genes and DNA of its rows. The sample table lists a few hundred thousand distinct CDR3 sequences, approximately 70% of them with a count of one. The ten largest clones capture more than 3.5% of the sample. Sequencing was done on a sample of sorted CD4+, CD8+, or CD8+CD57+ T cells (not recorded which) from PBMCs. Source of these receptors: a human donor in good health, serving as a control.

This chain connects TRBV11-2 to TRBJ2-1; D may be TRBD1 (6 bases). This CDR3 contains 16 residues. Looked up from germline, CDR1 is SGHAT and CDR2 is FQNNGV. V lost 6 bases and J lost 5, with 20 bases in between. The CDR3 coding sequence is TGTGCCAGCAGTGAGTGCCGTGGGGGCATCGACAATGAGCAGTTCTTC. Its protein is CASSECRGGIDNEQFF.

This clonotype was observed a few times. This CDR3 is CASSPRDGRNTIYF. The CDR3 nucleotides read TGTGCCAGCAGCCCTAGGGACGGTCGAAACACCATATATTTT. This chain joins TRBV7-6 and TRBJ1-3; TRBD1 might be the D (5 bases). The CDR3 loop spans 14 amino acids. Trimming stripped 5 bases from V and 5 bases from J, with 13 bases between. Germline V gene sequence: CDR1 SGHVS, CDR2 FNYEAQ.